This T cell receptor beta chain was identified during a study of spatial heterogeneity in lung cancer. Whole-study context: Alpha-chain sequences were consistently detected in smaller numbers than beta-chain sequences. Whole-study results and caveats: How many expanded intratumoral alpha and beta TCRs were present tracked the tumor mutation count, which was a count of nonsynonymous mutations. Numbers of ubiquitous and regional expanded TCRs tracked ubiquitous and regional nonsynonymous mutation counts, respectively. Among tumor T cells, estimated coverage was roughly 7.4% for alpha chains and around 13% for beta chains.

TCRdb reprocessed the 5' RACE reads with MiXCR, giving one entry per CDR3 protein. Of roughly 9,800 distinct CDR3 sequences in the sample, 12% were seen once. This clonotype was observed at least ten times. Its antigen is currently unknown. Trimming took off 4 bases at V and 5 bases at J, with 17 bases between the two ends. This CDR3 comprises 15 residues. From germline, CDR1 is SGHNT and CDR2 YYREEE (reference sequence). The time point was: sample taken at primary tumor resection. The donors, fewer than 95 patients with untreated early-stage non-small cell lung cancer, provided the samples. The chain is built from TRBV5-4 and TRBJ2-3, with D possibly TRBD1 on 6 matching bases. Sequenced material: lung tumor tissue, taken at surgery. The sequence was collected from a female donor with early-stage non-small cell lung cancer. CDR3 loop: CASSPGWGRGDTQYF. CDR3 bases: TGTGCCAGCAGCCCCGGATGGGGGCGCGGAGATACGCAGTATTTT.